The 21 T cell receptor beta chains given below trace back to one sample, sequenced in a study of early T cells in non-severe SARS-CoV-2 infection. TCRdb analysed the 5' RACE reads with MiXCR anew, one entry per CDR3 protein. The repertoire includes about 56,000 distinct CDR3 sequences, less than 15% of them detected once, and about 4% sits in the top ten. The starting material was whole blood, obtained at baseline. Receptor source: an adult who was a healthcare worker with PCR-confirmed SARS-CoV-2 infection or an uninfected control (not recorded which).

This clonotype has only a few counts. This chain uses TRBV29-1 with TRBJ2-7; 7 bases are shared with TRBD1. The CDR3 has 16 amino acids. Trimming at V came to 3 bases and at J to 5 bases, leaving 16 bases not matched to a gene. Germline CDR1 SQVTM, CDR2 ANQGSEA. CDR3 DNA sequence: TGCAGCGTTGATGGTTCGAGGGACAGTGTGGCCCACGAGCAGTACTTC. Translating gives CSVDGSRDSVAHEQYF.

This clonotype was seen a handful of times. The rearrangement links TRBV20-1 to TRBJ2-5; TRBD2 agrees at 10 bases. This CDR3 spans 14 amino acids. V gave up 6 bases and J gave up 7 bases; unmatched junction bases: 11. Germline V CDR1 and CDR2: DFQATT, SNEGSKA (reference sequence). The CDR3 DNA is TGCAGTGCAGGAACTAGCGGGACCACTCGGACCCAGTACTTC. This encodes CSAGTSGTTRTQYF.

This clonotype was recorded a few times. This rearrangement joins TRBV4-1 to TRBJ2-3; TRBD2 might be the D (5 bases). Trimming took off 1 base at V and 4 bases at J, with 12 bases between the two ends. The CDR3 consists of 15 residues. From germline, CDR1 is MGHRA and CDR2 YSYEKL. In DNA, the CDR3 is TGCGCCAGCAGCCAAGTGGGCCTAGCTTCAGATACGCAGTATTTT. It codes for CASSQVGLASDTQYF.

This clonotype was counted only a few times. J is TRBJ1-4 and V is TRBV3-1, with 7 bases fitting TRBD1. The CDR3 is 15 residues long. Trimming cost V 5 bases and J 2 bases; bases outside gene matches: 5. In germline, CDR1 is LGHDT, CDR2 YNNKEL (reference sequence). DNA for the CDR3: TGTGCCAGCAGCACCCGGACAGGTACTAATGAAAAACTGTTTTTT. Translation: CASSTRTGTNEKLFF.

This clonotype has a handful of counts. V usage is TRBV14 and J usage is TRBJ1-4; no clear D. The V gene's germline CDR1 is SGHDN and CDR2 FVKESK. V lost 0 bases to trimming and J lost 4 bases, with 9 bases between them. This CDR3 spans 15 amino acids. CDR3 DNA sequence: TGTGCCAGCAGCCAAGAAAGAGTCTTTAATGAAAAACTGTTTTTT. Its translation: CASSQERVFNEKLFF.

The genes are TRBV5-1 and TRBJ2-7, with 7 bases identical to TRBD2. This CDR3 has 15 residues. The germline V gene encodes CDR1 SGHRS and CDR2 YFSETQ. V gave up 4 bases and J gave up 0 bases; unmatched junction bases: 7. The CDR3 DNA reads TGCGCCAGCAGCGATTCTAGCGGTGCCTCCTACGAGCAGTACTTC. It specifies CASSDSSGASYEQYF. The whole variable domain, filled in from reference TRBV5-1 and TRBJ2-7, reads KAGVTQTPRYLIKTRGQQVTLSCSPISGHRSVSWYQQTPGQGLQFLFEYFSETQRNKGNFPGRFSGRQFSNSRSEMNVSTLELGDSALYLCASSDSSGASYEQYFGPGTRLTVT.

There are many counts of this clonotype. The rearrangement joins TRBV12-3 or TRBV12-4 to TRBJ1-2; D gene uncertain. The CDR3 covers 12 residues. V was clipped by 3 bases and J by 4 bases, with 6 bases between them. The CDR3 is CASSFSFYGYTF. The CDR3 DNA follows: TGTGCCAGCAGTTTTAGTTTCTATGGCTACACCTTC.

V gene TRBV7-9 combines with J gene TRBJ2-3; D tentatively fits TRBD1 or TRBD2 (5 bases each). V lost 8 bases and J 2 bases, leaving 11 bases between the germline ends. The germline CDR1 and CDR2 sequences are SEHNR and FQNEAQ (reference sequence). This CDR3 spans 13 amino acids. The CDR3 DNA follows: TGTGCCAGCCGGGACGAGCTCACAGATACGCAGTATTTT. Protein sequence: CASRDELTDTQYF.

A single count supports this clonotype. V gene TRBV5-1 combines with J gene TRBJ2-4; the match to TRBD2 covers 11 bases. The CDR3 has 14 amino acids. CDR1 SGHRS and CDR2 YFSETQ come from the germline V gene. The ends lost 0 bases at V and 13 bases at J; junction bases unmatched: 6. The DNA for the CDR3 is TGCGCCAGCAGCTTGGAAGTGACTAGCGGGGAGCAGTACTTC. Translated: CASSLEVTSGEQYF.

The genes are TRBV9 and TRBJ2-3; D is undetermined. Trimming shortened V by 4 bases and J by 4 bases, and 7 bases separated the two germline ends. The CDR3 runs to 12 residues. CDR1 SGDLS and CDR2 YYNGEE come from the germline V gene. The CDR3 loop reads CASSPPADTQYF. In DNA form, the CDR3 reads TGTGCCAGCAGCCCCCCAGCAGATACGCAGTATTTT.

This clonotype was observed a handful of times. The rearrangement links TRBV18 to TRBJ2-3, with D hard to call. The germline V and J ends were trimmed by 4 bases and 4 bases, with 9 bases remaining between them. Per the germline V gene, CDR1 is KGHSH and CDR2 is LQKENI. The CDR3 is made up of 13 amino acids. The CDR3 DNA follows: TGTGCCAGCTCACAAGTAGTGGCAGATACGCAGTATTTT. This encodes CASSQVVADTQYF.

This clonotype was seen a handful of times. The J gene is TRBJ2-5, the V gene TRBV6-5; D ambiguous. This CDR3 region has 13 residues. The germline gives CDR1 MNHEY, CDR2 SVGAGI. Trimming took 5 bases from V and 5 from J, leaving 12 bases between them. This chain's CDR3 is CASSLGFFETQYF. In DNA, the CDR3 is TGTGCCAGCAGTCTAGGGTTTTTTGAGACCCAGTACTTC.

This sequence joins TRBV3-1 and TRBJ2-5; D is uncertain. The V and J ends lost 1 base and 4 bases respectively, with 13 bases between them. CDR1 is LGHDT, CDR2 YNNKEL, per germline (reference sequence). The CDR3 is made up of 15 amino acids. CDR3 residues: CASSQVVQRGETQYF. CDR3 bases: TGTGCCAGCAGCCAAGTTGTACAGAGAGGAGAGACCCAGTACTTC.

The chain recombines TRBV4-2 with TRBJ2-7; 8 nucleotides line up with TRBD1. The V gene end was trimmed by 4 bases and the J gene end by 3 bases; junction bases not matched to a gene: 8. CDR1 is LGHNA and CDR2 is YNFKEQ in the germline V gene. CDR3 length: 15 residues. The CDR3 reads CASSRLRGLIYEQYF. CDR3 nucleotide sequence: TGTGCCAGCAGCCGACTCAGGGGGCTGATCTACGAGCAGTACTTC.

This clonotype occurred many times. J is TRBJ2-3 and V is TRBV12-3 or TRBV12-4; the D is unclear. CDR3 length equals 13 residues. The V end was cut by 0 bases, the J end by 0 bases, with 1 base between. The CDR3, as DNA: TGTGCCAGCAGTTTAGCGAGCACAGATACGCAGTATTTT. Translated: CASSLASTDTQYF.

The CDR3 reads CASSLRLASSTDTQYF. The CDR3 bases are TGTGCCAGCAGTTTGAGGCTAGCTTCTAGCACAGATACGCAGTATTTT. This chain links TRBV12-3 or TRBV12-4 with TRBJ2-3; tentative D call: TRBD2 (5 bases). V lost 3 bases and J 0 bases, leaving 13 bases between the germline ends. There are 16 residues in the CDR3.

This clonotype was counted ten times or more. This chain uses TRBV29-1 with TRBJ1-2; D is perhaps TRBD1 (6 bases). The germline gives CDR1 SQVTM, CDR2 ANQGSEA. This CDR3 is 13 amino acids long. V was trimmed by 4 bases and J by 5 bases, leaving 14 bases between them. The CDR3 reads CSVADDRWYGYTF. The CDR3 DNA reads TGCAGCGTTGCCGATGACAGGTGGTATGGCTACACCTTC.

V is TRBV7-2 and J is TRBJ2-3; D gene uncertain. Germline-derived CDR1 and CDR2 are SGHTA and FQGNSA. V was shortened by 6 bases and J by 3 bases, with 13 bases between the two germline ends. The CDR3 extends over 14 amino acids. The CDR3 DNA follows: TGTGCCAGCAGTATCGGGCTGGTTACAGATACGCAGTATTTT. Protein product: CASSIGLVTDTQYF.

DNA for the CDR3: TGTGCCAGCAGTTACTACGGGGGGCCCACCTCTGGAAACACCATATATTTT. Residues: CASSYYGGPTSGNTIYF. The J gene is TRBJ1-3, the V gene TRBV6-5; D is perhaps TRBD1 (6 bases). The V end lost 1 base, the J end lost 0 bases, and 13 bases lay between the germline ends. This CDR3 region has 17 residues. CDR1 is MNHEY, CDR2 SVGAGI, per germline.

The rearrangement joins TRBV6-5 to TRBJ2-1; the match to TRBD2 covers 8 bases. V lost 6 bases to trimming and J lost 5 bases; unmatched junction nucleotides: 3. Germline assignment: CDR1 MNHEY and CDR2 SVGAGI. The CDR3 is 13 residues long. This CDR3 is CASRLADHNEQFF. The CDR3 coding sequence is TGTGCCAGCAGACTAGCGGACCACAATGAGCAGTTCTTC.

CDR3 amino acids: CASSPPGRGNEQFF. CDR3 nucleotides: TGTGCCAGCAGCCCTCCCGGGCGGGGCAATGAGCAGTTCTTC. The J gene is TRBJ2-1, the V gene TRBV12-3 or TRBV12-4, with D possibly matching TRBD2 (6 bases). This CDR3 is 14 amino acids long. Deletions cut 6 bases from V and 6 bases from J, with 15 bases between.